The rows below give T cell receptor beta chains drawn from one sample of a study of blood T cell repertoires in COVID-19. Assay used: immunoSEQ multiplex PCR; TCRdb lists only in-frame clones, some missing. The sample comprises 150,000 to 200,000 clones, 80% to 90% of which are singletons, and nearly 15% rests with the top ten. The sample comprised PBMCs or T cells enriched from blood (not recorded which). Source of these receptors: a man between 45 and 60 years old who had recovered from COVID-19. Both conserved end residues are part of each CDR3. A D gene is named only where the DNA matches it firmly. Clone size, where shown, is once, few, many, or a class for clones that have expanded.

D: TRBD1; size: .; J: TRBJ1-1; V: TRBV3-1/TRBV3-2; DNA: TGTGCCAGCAGCCGGTCTCCGGGACAGAGCACTGAAGCTTTCTTT; CDR3: CASSRSPGQSTEAFF
D: .; size: .; J: TRBJ1-4; V: TRBV30; DNA: TGTGCCTGGAGTACGACAGGCGGGAATGAAAAACTGTTTTTT; CDR3: CAWSTTGGNEKLFF
D: .; size: .; J: TRBJ2-7; V: TRBV29-1; DNA: TGCAGCGCCCTTCAAAACAGGTGGGACGAGCAGTACTTC; CDR3: CSALQNRWDEQYF
D: .; size: once; J: TRBJ1-2; V: TRBV19; DNA: TGTGCCAGTAGTTCCCCAGGTGAATGGGCTGGCTACACCTTC; CDR3: CASSSPGEWAGYTF
D: .; size: .; J: TRBJ2-2; V: TRBV12-5; DNA: TGTGCTAGTGGTTTTGGGGGGACCGCGAACACCGGGGAGCTGTTTTTT; CDR3: CASGFGGTANTGELFF
D: TRBD2; size: .; J: TRBJ2-3; V: TRBV5-4; DNA: TGTGCCAGCAGATCGGGACTAGCGGGGGGGATCACAGATACGCAGTATTTT; CDR3: CASRSGLAGGITDTQYF
D: .; size: few; J: TRBJ1-3; V: TRBV6-5; DNA: TGTGCCAGCAGCCCCAGCTCTGGAAACACCATATATTTT; CDR3: CASSPSSGNTIYF
D: TRBD1; size: .; J: TRBJ2-5; V: TRBV5-6; DNA: TGTGCCAGCAGGTATATAGGGACAGGGGGCGAGACCCAGTACTTC; CDR3: CASRYIGTGGETQYF
D: .; size: .; J: TRBJ1-5; V: TRBV30; DNA: TGTGCCTGGAGTGTACTTTCGGGACAGCCCCAGCATTTT; CDR3: CAWSVLSGQPQHF
D: .; size: .; J: TRBJ2-1; V: TRBV28; DNA: TGTGCCAGCAGTTTATTATACAATGAGCAGTTCTTC; CDR3: CASSLLYNEQFF
D: .; size: .; J: TRBJ2-2; V: TRBV19; DNA: TGTGCCAGTGGGACAACTGCGAACACCGGGGAGCTGTTTTTT; CDR3: CASGTTANTGELFF
D: TRBD1; size: .; J: TRBJ2-7; V: TRBV12-3/TRBV12-4; DNA: TGTGCCAGCTCGGGACAGCAGACCTACGAGCAGTACTTC; CDR3: CASSGQQTYEQYF
D: TRBD2; size: .; J: TRBJ2-7; V: TRBV27; DNA: TGTGCCAGCAGTCCAGCTAGCGGGGGGCTCTCCTACGAGCAGTACTTC; CDR3: CASSPASGGLSYEQYF
D: .; size: few; J: TRBJ1-4; V: TRBV18; DNA: TGTGCCAGCTCGGGTACGACAGCTGAAAAACTGTTTTTT; CDR3: CASSGTTAEKLFF
D: TRBD1; size: .; J: TRBJ1-1; V: TRBV12-5; DNA: TGTGCTAGTGACCAGACAGGGGGGATCTTCGGAGAAGCTTTCTTT; CDR3: CASDQTGGIFGEAFF
D: .; size: .; J: TRBJ2-7; V: TRBV3-1/TRBV3-2; DNA: TGTGCCAGCAGCCTCGACAGGCACGAGCAGTACTTC; CDR3: CASSLDRHEQYF
D: .; size: .; J: TRBJ2-3; V: TRBV13; DNA: TGTGCCAGCAGCGCAAGGGACAAATCCCTGACGCAGTATTTT; CDR3: CASSARDKSLTQYF
D: .; size: .; J: TRBJ1-6; V: TRBV18; DNA: TGTGCCAGCTCACCAGGGCAGGGGTATAATTCACCCCTCCACTTT; CDR3: CASSPGQGYNSPLHF
D: .; size: once; J: TRBJ2-1; V: TRBV7-9; DNA: TGTGCCAGCAGCTTAGTCAGGGTCAATGAGCAGTTCTTC; CDR3: CASSLVRVNEQFF
D: TRBD1; size: once; J: TRBJ2-2; V: TRBV6-5; DNA: TGTGCCAGCGCGGGACAGGGGTCTATCGGGGAGCTGTTTTTT; CDR3: CASAGQGSIGELFF
D: .; size: once; J: TRBJ1-5; V: TRBV28; DNA: TGTGCCAGCAATATCCAGACAGGACTTTATAGCAATCAGCCCCAGCATTTT; CDR3: CASNIQTGLYSNQPQHF
D: .; size: few; J: TRBJ1-1; V: TRBV6-5; DNA: TGTGCCAGCAGTTACGGGGGCAACACTGAAGCTTTCTTT; CDR3: CASSYGGNTEAFF
D: .; size: many; J: TRBJ2-1; V: TRBV30; DNA: TGTGCCTGCCTACCTCGGACGGGCGGGAATGAGCAGTTCTTC; CDR3: CACLPRTGGNEQFF
D: TRBD1; size: .; J: TRBJ1-1; V: TRBV3-1/TRBV3-2; DNA: TGTGCCAGCAGTCAAACAAGAACGGGACAGCTGAACACTGAAGCTTTCTTT; CDR3: CASSQTRTGQLNTEAFF
D: TRBD2; size: .; J: TRBJ2-7; V: TRBV19; DNA: TGTGCCAGTAGCCCTACCGGGACTAGCGGGGGTTTCTACGAGCAGTACTTC; CDR3: CASSPTGTSGGFYEQYF
D: TRBD2; size: .; J: TRBJ2-1; V: TRBV15; DNA: TGTGCCACCAGCAGAGATGTGGGAGCGGGGGGGTTCTACAATGAGCAGTTCTTC; CDR3: CATSRDVGAGGFYNEQFF
D: TRBD2; size: .; J: TRBJ2-1; V: TRBV7-2; DNA: TGTGCCAGCAGCTTAAAAGGGACTAGCGGGAACAATGAGCAGTTCTTC; CDR3: CASSLKGTSGNNEQFF
D: .; size: many; J: TRBJ1-1; V: TRBV28; DNA: TGTGCCAGCAGTCCCTGGGACAAAATGAACACTGAAGCTTTCTTT; CDR3: CASSPWDKMNTEAFF
D: TRBD1; size: .; J: TRBJ1-2; V: TRBV3-1/TRBV3-2; DNA: TGTGCCAGCAGCCCCCGGGGGCCGGGACAGGGCTTGGTTGGCTACACCTTC; CDR3: CASSPRGPGQGLVGYTF
D: TRBD1; size: .; J: TRBJ1-4; V: TRBV18; DNA: TGTGCCAGCTCACCGACAGGGGGCGCTGGGGAAAAACTGTTTTTT; CDR3: CASSPTGGAGEKLFF
D: TRBD1; size: .; J: TRBJ1-6; V: TRBV7-9; DNA: TGTGCCAGCAGCTCAACTAACAGGGGGAAGGTTTCACCCCTCCACTTT; CDR3: CASSSTNRGKVSPLHF
D: .; size: .; J: TRBJ2-5; V: TRBV9; DNA: TGTGCCAGCAGCACAGACCCCACAGGCGGAGAGACCCAGTACTTC; CDR3: CASSTDPTGGETQYF
D: .; size: .; J: TRBJ1-2; V: TRBV5-1; DNA: TGCGCCAGCAGCACAAACAGGGACGGCTACACCTTC; CDR3: CASSTNRDGYTF
D: TRBD1; size: .; J: TRBJ1-3; V: TRBV5-1; DNA: TGCGCCAGCAGTTCACAGGGGCCTGGAAACACCATATATTTT; CDR3: CASSSQGPGNTIYF
D: .; size: .; J: TRBJ1-3; V: TRBV30; DNA: TGTGCCTGGAGTGTACTCAAATCGGGTACCGCTGGAAACACCATATATTTT; CDR3: CAWSVLKSGTAGNTIYF
D: .; size: .; J: TRBJ2-7; V: TRBV3-1/TRBV3-2; DNA: TGTGCCAGCAGCGTGTTGTGGCCGGGATCTCCCTACGAGCAGTACTTC; CDR3: CASSVLWPGSPYEQYF
D: .; size: .; J: TRBJ1-5; V: TRBV2; DNA: TGTGCCAGCAGTCCTCTAAGGGGCTCAGGGTGGCAGCCCCAGCATTTT; CDR3: CASSPLRGSGWQPQHF
D: .; size: .; J: TRBJ2-3; V: TRBV6-1; DNA: TGTGCCAGCAGTGAGACAGGCCCTAGCACAGATACGCAGTATTTT; CDR3: CASSETGPSTDTQYF
D: TRBD1; size: .; J: TRBJ1-5; V: TRBV28; DNA: TGTGCCAGCAGTTCCGGACAGGGTACACAGCCCCAGCATTTT; CDR3: CASSSGQGTQPQHF
D: TRBD1; size: .; J: TRBJ1-4; V: TRBV10-2; DNA: TGCGCCAGCAGTGAAAGGGACAGCAGTAATGAAAAACTGTTTTTT; CDR3: CASSERDSSNEKLFF
D: TRBD1; size: .; J: TRBJ1-1; V: TRBV29-1; DNA: TGCAGCGTTGGGTGGACAGGGGGCGGGAACACTGAAGCTTTCTTT; CDR3: CSVGWTGGGNTEAFF
D: .; size: .; J: TRBJ2-1; V: TRBV11-2; DNA: TGTGCCAGCAGTAGCGGTTCCTACAATGAGCAGTTCTTC; CDR3: CASSSGSYNEQFF
D: .; size: few; J: TRBJ1-5; V: TRBV11-3; DNA: TGTGCCAGCAGCCCCAGGGTTTGGAGAAGTAGCAATCAGCCCCAGCATTTT; CDR3: CASSPRVWRSSNQPQHF
D: .; size: .; J: TRBJ1-1; V: TRBV11-3; DNA: TGTGCCAGCAGCTTCAACAAGATGAACACTGAAGCTTTCTTT; CDR3: CASSFNKMNTEAFF
D: TRBD1; size: .; J: TRBJ1-1; V: TRBV2; DNA: TGTGCCAGCAGTGTTCACAGGGGGCGAGTGAACACTGAAGCTTTCTTT; CDR3: CASSVHRGRVNTEAFF
D: TRBD1; size: .; J: TRBJ1-1; V: TRBV6-5; DNA: TGTGCCAGCAGTAGACAGGGGATCACTGAAGCTTTCTTT; CDR3: CASSRQGITEAFF
D: .; size: .; J: TRBJ2-3; V: TRBV3-1/TRBV3-2; DNA: TGTGCCAGCAGCCAAGTCGTAGATACGCAGTATTTT; CDR3: CASSQVVDTQYF
D: .; size: .; J: TRBJ1-5; V: TRBV19; DNA: TGTGCCAGTATAGAGGGCGGCAGCAATCAGCCCCAGCATTTT; CDR3: CASIEGGSNQPQHF
D: TRBD1; size: .; J: TRBJ1-2; V: TRBV19; DNA: TGTGCCACCCGGGACAGGGGTAACTATGGCTACACCTTC; CDR3: CATRDRGNYGYTF
D: TRBD1; size: .; J: TRBJ1-1; V: TRBV5-1; DNA: TGCGCCAGCAGCTTAGAACAGGGGAGGCACACTGAAGCTTTCTTT; CDR3: CASSLEQGRHTEAFF
D: .; size: once; J: TRBJ2-1; V: TRBV18; DNA: TGTGCCAGCTCTTGGGACACTTACAATGAGCAGTTCTTC; CDR3: CASSWDTYNEQFF
D: TRBD1; size: .; J: TRBJ2-7; V: TRBV4-1; DNA: TGCGCCAGCAGCCAAGTAGGAGGACAGGGTTTACTGTACTTC; CDR3: CASSQVGGQGLLYF
D: .; size: .; J: TRBJ2-1; V: TRBV6-6; DNA: TGTGCCAGCCAAAAAAGGGAGTCCTACAATGAGCAGTTCTTC; CDR3: CASQKRESYNEQFF
D: .; size: .; J: TRBJ1-2; V: TRBV5-5; DNA: TGTGCCAGCAGTAACGCACAGCTCTATGGCTACACCTTC; CDR3: CASSNAQLYGYTF
D: TRBD2; size: .; J: TRBJ2-5; V: TRBV28; DNA: TGTGCCAGCAGTTTAACTAGCGGGGGCCAAGAGACCCAGTACTTC; CDR3: CASSLTSGGQETQYF
D: .; size: .; J: TRBJ1-5; V: TRBV30; DNA: TGTGCCTGGAGTGTACAGTCGGGGAATCAGCCCCAGCATTTT; CDR3: CAWSVQSGNQPQHF
D: TRBD1; size: .; J: TRBJ1-1; V: TRBV6-5; DNA: TGTGCCAGCACCCCCGGGACAGGGAATCTTCGGAAAGCTTTCTTT; CDR3: CASTPGTGNLRKAFF